The present T cell receptor (beta chain) was sequenced within a study of T cell changes during pregnancy in multiple sclerosis. With V trimmed by 3 bases and J by 0 bases, 7 bases remained unmatched. CDR1 is MNHEY and CDR2 is SMNVEV in the germline V gene (reference sequence). The length of the CDR3 is 19 residues. Assay used: immunoSEQ multiplex PCR; TCRdb lists only in-frame clones, some missing. This sample yields tens of thousands of clones, of which more than 75% are seen a single time; 5.9% belongs to the top ten. The chain has TRBV27 and TRBJ1-6, with 11 nucleotides matching TRBD1. Material: CD8+ T cells from peripheral blood mononuclear cells, obtained after pregnancy. The sequence came from a female donor in good health, enrolled as a control in a pregnancy study. The CDR3, as DNA: TGTGCCAGCAGTTTTGGGACAGGGGGTCCCGGCTCCTATAATTCACCCCTCCACTTT. It translates to CASSFGTGGPGSYNSPLHF.